The 13 T cell receptor beta chains below all came from one sample that was sequenced in a study of cytomegalovirus exposure and HLA in healthy donors. The study ran its PCR with 60 Vbeta and 13 Jbeta primers. Clones were sequenced by immunoSEQ multiplex PCR, and TCRdb holds only the in-frame ones, with some missing. Among 100,000 or so clones listed, under 85% were seen once. Sequenced material: PBMCs. Source of these receptors: a man in his late teens or twenties in good health and CMV-seronegative.

The CDR3 DNA reads as TGTGCCAGCAGCTCCCACTCCTTCGCCTCTGGAAACACCATATATTTT. Translated, it gives CASSSHSFASGNTIYF. V is TRBV7-2 and J is TRBJ1-3; no firm D call. CDR3 size: 16 residues. The ends were cut back, 4 bases at V and 0 bases at J, with 13 bases in the middle. Germline V lookup: CDR1 SGHTA, CDR2 FQGNSA. The full variable domain, with the rest looked up from reference TRBV7-2 and TRBJ1-3, is GAGVSQSPSNKVTEKGKDVELRCDPISGHTALYWYRQSLGQGLEFLIYFQGNSAPDKSGLPSDRFSAERTGGSVSTLTIQRTQQEDSAVYLCASSSHSFASGNTIYFGEGSWLTVV.

The chain carries TRBV6-5 and TRBJ1-5; D ambiguous. V dropped 0 bases and J dropped 2 bases, with 8 bases sitting between them. Germline CDR1 reads MNHEY; CDR2 reads SVGAGI. The CDR3 is 15 residues long. CDR3 in amino acids: CASSYSGSGNQPQHF. The CDR3 DNA follows: TGTGCCAGCAGTTACTCGGGTAGCGGCAATCAGCCCCAGCATTTT.

The gene calls are TRBV5-4 and TRBJ2-5; D gene uncertain. This CDR3 is built from 11 residues. Trimming cost V 3 bases and J 4 bases, with 4 bases left between them. CDR1 is SGHNT and CDR2 is YYREEE in the germline V gene (reference sequence). CDR3: CASSSLETQYF. CDR3 nucleotide sequence: TGTGCCAGCAGCTCACTAGAGACCCAGTACTTC.

This clone appeared once. CDR3 residues: CASIGQGAKNIQYF. CDR3 DNA sequence: TGTGCCAGCATCGGGCAGGGGGCCAAAAACATTCAGTACTTC. The rearrangement links TRBV7-8 to TRBJ2-4; weak D call: TRBD1 (6 bases). In germline, CDR1 is SGHVS, CDR2 FQNEAQ. V was clipped by 7 bases and J by 1 base, with 11 bases between them. This CDR3 spans 14 amino acids.

For this clone: One end of the junction is discordant with germline, which a read error may explain. This chain joins TRBV5-1 and TRBJ2-7; no clear D gene. The V gene's germline CDR1 is SGHRS and CDR2 YFSETQ. The length of the CDR3 is 14 residues. The CDR3 region has the DNA TGCGCCAACAGCTTGGCCAGGTCCCCCTACGAGCAGTACTTC. Amino acid sequence: CANSLARSPYEQYF. The full variable domain, its missing parts supplied by reference TRBV5-1 and TRBJ2-7, is KAGVTQTPRYLIKTRGQQVTLSCSPISGHRSVSWYQQTPGQGLQFLFEYFSETQRNKGNFPGRFSGRQFSNSRSEMNVSTLELGDSALYLCANSLARSPYEQYFGPGTRLTVT.

This clone was seen only a few times. This rearrangement joins TRBV4-3 to TRBJ1-1; D call uncertain. The V end lost 6 bases, the J end lost 0 bases, and 8 bases lay between the germline ends. Germline loops: CDR1 LGHNA, CDR2 YSLEER. The CDR3 is 13 amino acids. The CDR3 DNA is TGCGCCAGCAGTGTCGGGGTGAACACTGAAGCTTTCTTT. Translated: CASSVGVNTEAFF.

This clone has only a few counts. This chain uses TRBV28 with TRBJ1-5; D remains unclear. Trimming removed 5 bases at V and 3 bases at J, with 14 bases between. In germline, CDR1 is MDHEN, CDR2 SYDVKM. The CDR3 runs to 15 residues. CDR3 bases: TGTGCCAGCAGTCCGGTCCTAGGTGTCAATCAGCCCCAGCATTTT. It is translated as CASSPVLGVNQPQHF. The full variable domain, rest sourced from reference TRBV28 and TRBJ1-5, is DVKVTQSSRYLVKRTGEKVFLECVQDMDHENMFWYRQDPGLGLRLIYFSYDVKMKEKGDIPEGYSVSREKKERFSLILESASTNQTSMYLCASSPVLGVNQPQHFGDGTRLSIL.

The chain links TRBV18 to TRBJ2-3; D remains ambiguous. V lost 9 bases and J lost 2, with 9 bases in between. CDR3 length: 12 amino acids. From germline, CDR1 is KGHSH and CDR2 LQKENI. CDR3 protein: CASSFPTDTQYF. CDR3 DNA sequence: TGTGCCAGTTCCTTCCCCACAGATACGCAGTATTTT.

J is TRBJ1-4 and V is TRBV4-3; unclear D gene. Trimming pared 1 base from V and 2 bases from J, leaving 11 bases between. This CDR3 contains 16 residues. Germline assignment: CDR1 LGHNA and CDR2 YSLEER. The CDR3 loop is CASSQGVTSTNEKLFF. As DNA, the CDR3 is TGCGCCAGCAGCCAAGGTGTGACTTCCACTAATGAAAAACTGTTTTTT.

V usage is TRBV28 and J usage is TRBJ2-7, with 7 bases lining up with TRBD2. The CDR3 length is 12 residues. The germline V gene has CDR1 MDHEN and CDR2 SYDVKM. V shed 5 bases, J shed 6 bases, and the junction held 4 bases outside the gene matches. In DNA form, the CDR3 reads TGTGCCAGCAGTCCCCCTAGCGGCGAGCAGTACTTC. Translating it yields CASSPPSGEQYF.

This clone was counted a single time. The V gene is TRBV9, the J gene TRBJ1-4; possibly TRBD1 for D (5 bases). Germline V gene data show CDR1 as SGDLS and CDR2 as YYNGEE. V lost 4 bases and J 6 bases, leaving 13 bases between the germline ends. There are 14 residues in the CDR3. CDR3 sequence (DNA): TGTGCCAGCAGCAATACTCCAGGGTATGAAAAACTGTTTTTT. It translates to CASSNTPGYEKLFF.

The CDR3 reads CASSLDRSVIRGTGELFF. The CDR3 coding sequence is TGTGCCAGCAGCTTGGATAGGTCGGTCATCAGAGGCACCGGGGAGCTGTTTTTT. The chain joins TRBV5-6 to TRBJ2-2; D call uncertain. CDR1 and CDR2 from the germline V gene are SGHDT and YYEEEE. The CDR3 runs to 18 residues. The V gene lost 0 bases and the J gene lost 4 bases, with 19 bases spanning the gap.

As concerns this clone: Germline is not matched at one junction end, which may reflect a read error. The chain uses TRBV5-1 and TRBJ2-1; D not resolved. CDR1 is SGHRS and CDR2 is YFSETQ in the germline V gene. CDR3 length equals 16 residues. CDR3 loop: CASSLDPGRHDNEQFF. For the CDR3, the DNA is TGTGCCAGCAGCTTGGATCCGGGTAGGCACGACAATGAGCAGTTCTTC.